The clone carrying this T cell receptor (beta chain) was counted ten times or more. The target antigen is unknown. The entry originates in a study of Graves' ophthalmopathy and Graves' hyperthyroidism. Study results and caveats: Most expanded clonotypes in thyroid above 0.001 frequency also showed up in blood.

The ends lost 5 bases at V and 4 bases at J; junction bases unmatched: 11. Germline V gene data show CDR1 as SGHTA and CDR2 as FQGNSA. The length of the CDR3 is 15 residues. A follow-up of 18 months without ophthalmopathy meant that hyperthyroidism was stable. The hyperthyroidism patients, aged 18 to 65, had been newly diagnosed, with under 2 months' duration. Clinical symptoms, serum thyroxine, TRAb, thyroid ultrasound and orbital computed tomography were relied on for diagnosis. TCR beta CDR3 amplification used RNA transcripts. HTBI-primed first-round RT-PCR preceded second-round multiplex PCR. TCRdb reprocessed the multiplex PCR reads via MiXCR and lists one record per CDR3 protein. The table records about 370,000 distinct CDR3 sequences, about a sixth of them present only once.

Material for sequencing was peripheral blood. This chain uses TRBV7-2 with TRBJ2-7, with 7 bases aligning to TRBD2. The TCR comes from an adult woman with stable Graves' hyperthyroidism. CDR3 in amino acids: CASSPRLADGYEQYF. The CDR3 DNA is TGTGCCAGCAGCCCGCGGCTAGCGGATGGTTACGAGCAGTACTTC.